These 23 T cell receptor beta chains were sequenced from one sample in a study of blood T cell repertoires in COVID-19. Produced via immunoSEQ multiplex PCR; TCRdb's table is partial and in-frame only. The sample lists 380,000 or so clones, 75% to 90% occurring once. Sequencing used peripheral blood. These TCRs come from a woman aged 55-70 years with COVID-19, enrolled during active disease.

The rearrangement joins TRBV10-3 to TRBJ1-2, with D tentatively TRBD1 (6 bases). Trimming left V 3 bases short and J 7 bases short, with 15 bases between. The germline gives CDR1 ENHRY, CDR2 SYGVKD. The CDR3 runs 14 residues. Here the CDR3 DNA reads TGTGCCATCAGTGAAGGGACAAGAGGAGGTGGCTACACCTTC. This sequence encodes CAISEGTRGGGYTF.

The rearrangement links TRBV4-1 to TRBJ2-7, with D uncertain. V lost 4 bases and J lost 0, with 4 bases in between. Per germline, CDR1 MGHRA and CDR2 YSYEKL. The CDR3 is made up of 12 amino acids. CDR3 loop: CASSRDSYEQYF. The CDR3 DNA reads as TGCGCCAGCAGCCGCGACTCCTACGAGCAGTACTTC.

The V and J genes are TRBV6-5 and TRBJ1-2, with D tentatively TRBD1 (6 bases). Germline V gene sequence: CDR1 MNHEY, CDR2 SVGAGI. V was trimmed by 0 bases and J by 4 bases, leaving 15 bases between them. CDR3 size: 16 residues. The CDR3 DNA reads TGTGCCAGCAGTTACTCCTTAGTAGGACAGACCTATGGCTACACCTTC. This codes for CASSYSLVGQTYGYTF.

V and J are TRBV19 and TRBJ2-7, with TRBD2 identical over 8 bases. Germline CDR1 is LNHDA and CDR2 is SQIVND (reference sequence). The trim removed 7 bases at V and 0 bases at J, leaving 2 bases unmatched. The CDR3 has 13 residues. The CDR3 region is CASKGTSSYEQYF. As DNA, the CDR3 is TGTGCCAGTAAAGGGACTAGCTCCTACGAGCAGTACTTC.

The rearrangement uses TRBV5-5 and TRBJ2-3, with a possible D match to TRBD2 (6 bases). The V end lost 3 bases, the J end lost 2 bases, and 13 bases lay between the germline ends. The CDR3 extends over 15 amino acids. Germline V gene lookup returns CDR1 SGHKS and CDR2 YYEKEE (reference sequence). The CDR3 spells CASSWRGGPTDTQYF. In nucleotides, the CDR3 is TGTGCCAGCAGCTGGCGGGGCGGGCCCACAGATACGCAGTATTTT.

The chain uses TRBV4-3 and TRBJ1-1, with D unresolved. This CDR3 has 13 residues. Germline CDR1 reads LGHNA; CDR2 reads YSLEER. V lost 1 base and J lost 0, with 3 bases in between. This CDR3 is CASSQVVNTEAFF. The CDR3 coding sequence is TGCGCCAGCAGCCAAGTCGTGAACACTGAAGCTTTCTTT.

This clone came up once. V and J are TRBV6-6 and TRBJ1-2; weak D call: TRBD1 (5 bases). Trimming removed 11 bases at V and 4 bases at J, with 23 bases between. Germline CDR1 reads MNHNY; CDR2 reads SVGAGI (reference sequence). The CDR3 runs 15 residues. DNA of the CDR3: TGTGCCGCCAAGGTTGGGCAGGGATCAAGCTATGGCTACACCTTC. As protein: CAAKVGQGSSYGYTF.

The rearrangement joins TRBV6-5 to TRBJ1-2, with a possible D match to TRBD1 (5 bases). V lost 2 bases and J lost 0, with 10 bases in between. Germline V gene lookup returns CDR1 MNHEY and CDR2 SVGAGI. The CDR3 has 15 residues. The CDR3 spells CASSYIRVPNYGYTF. The CDR3 nucleotides are TGTGCCAGCAGTTACATCAGGGTACCTAACTATGGCTACACCTTC.

The rearrangement uses TRBV4-1 and TRBJ2-2; the match to TRBD1 covers 8 bases. V was clipped by 6 bases and J by 4 bases; unmatched bases: 7. The V gene's germline CDR1 is MGHRA and CDR2 YSYEKL. This CDR3 is built from 15 residues. The CDR3 nucleotides read TGCGCCAGCAGAGGACAGGGAGTCGGCACCGGGGAGCTGTTTTTT. Translating it yields CASRGQGVGTGELFF.

This chain joins TRBV9 and TRBJ2-3; TRBD1 matches 7 bases. The germline gives CDR1 SGDLS, CDR2 YYNGEE. The CDR3 is made up of 18 amino acids. V lost 4 bases and J lost 0; bases outside the gene matches: 14. The CDR3 region is CASSPPTGLLTSTDTQYF. The CDR3 bases are TGTGCCAGCAGCCCGCCGACAGGGCTCCTCACTAGCACAGATACGCAGTATTTT.

The chain couples TRBV4-3 to TRBJ1-2; the match to TRBD1 covers 11 bases. Germline values: CDR1 LGHNA, CDR2 YSLEER. This CDR3 is 14 amino acids long. V was clipped by 5 bases and J by 10 bases; unmatched bases: 9. CDR3 residues: CASSSGTGGFPYTF. DNA of the CDR3: TGCGCCAGCAGCTCCGGGACAGGGGGATTTCCCTACACCTTC.

CDR3 bases: TGTGCCACCAGTGAGGCAGGGATATATTATCAGCCCCAGCATTTT. Amino acid sequence: CATSEAGIYYQPQHF. V and J are TRBV24-1 and TRBJ1-5, with a tentative D call TRBD1 (5 bases). CDR3 length: 15 residues. Germline V gene sequence: CDR1 KGHDR, CDR2 SFDVKD. V lost 4 bases to trimming and J lost 5 bases, with 14 bases between them.

This clone was detected a few times. The chain employs TRBV6-5 and TRBJ2-5; D is undetermined. Trimming pared 2 bases from V and 5 bases from J, leaving 12 bases between. CDR3 length: 14 residues. The germline gives CDR1 MNHEY, CDR2 SVGAGI. Written as DNA, the CDR3 is TGTGCCAGCAGTTACAGAGAGTACAGTGAGACCCAGTACTTC. This codes for CASSYREYSETQYF.

This clone showed up just once. The chain employs TRBV30 and TRBJ2-5, with D possibly matching TRBD1 (5 bases). The V end was cut by 2 bases, the J end by 5 bases, with 12 bases between. CDR3 length: 13 residues. Germline-derived CDR1 and CDR2 are GTSNPN and SVGIG (reference sequence). As DNA, the CDR3 is TGTGCCTGGAGTAGACAGAATCTCGAGACCCAGTACTTC. This translates into CAWSRQNLETQYF.

V is TRBV12-5 and J is TRBJ1-5; 8 nucleotides line up with TRBD1. This CDR3 spans 14 amino acids. Per germline, CDR1 LGHNT and CDR2 FRNRAP. V shed 6 bases, J shed 6 bases, and the junction held 7 bases outside the gene matches. CDR3 nucleotides: TGTGCTAGTGGCCTCGGACAGGGTGGTCAGCCCCAGCATTTT. This translates into CASGLGQGGQPQHF. The full variable domain, rest sourced from reference TRBV12-5 and TRBJ1-5, is DARVTQTPRHKVTEMGQEVTMRCQPILGHNTVFWYRQTMMQGLELLAYFRNRAPLDDSGMPKDRFSAEMPDATLATLKIQPSEPRDSAVYFCASGLGQGGQPQHFGDGTRLSIL.

This chain connects TRBV11-2 to TRBJ1-1; the D gene is possibly TRBD1 (6 bases). The CDR3 loop spans 13 amino acids. Deletions cut 0 bases from V and 11 bases from J, with 13 bases between. Germline V gives CDR1 SGHAT, CDR2 FQNNGV. CDR3 in amino acids: CASSLDRGRFAFF. The CDR3 DNA sequence: TGTGCCAGCAGCTTAGACAGGGGAAGATTTGCTTTCTTT.

V usage is TRBV29-1 and J usage is TRBJ1-1, with 8 bases fitting TRBD1. Germline assignment: CDR1 SQVTM and CDR2 ANQGSEA. The CDR3 is made up of 14 amino acids. The junction had 11 bases not matched to a gene; V was cut back by 7 bases and J by 4 bases. In DNA, the CDR3 is TGCAGCGGCGAAACAGGGGGATTTGGCACTGAAGCTTTCTTT. Translating gives CSGETGGFGTEAFF.

This clone appeared a single time. The chain has TRBV14 and TRBJ2-5; possibly TRBD1 for D (6 bases). CDR1 is SGHDN, CDR2 FVKESK, per germline. V was pared by 1 base and J by 5 bases, with 23 bases between. The CDR3 has 18 amino acids. The CDR3 bases are TGTGCCAGCAGCCAAGTACATGGAAGGACAGAGTTTTGGGAGACCCAGTACTTC. As protein: CASSQVHGRTEFWETQYF.

In this sample, this clone turned up once. The chain has TRBV21-1 and TRBJ2-3; TRBD2 is taken as the D call from the table, unchecked against the DNA. TRBV21-1 is recorded as a pseudogene. This CDR3 contains 14 residues. The DNA for the CDR3 is TGTGCCAGCAGCAAAGTCATGGCTCCCGAGGCGCAGTATTTT. It translates to CASSKVMAPEAQYF.

This clone was seen a few times. The chain links TRBV4-1 to TRBJ2-7; no clear D gene. From germline, CDR1 is MGHRA and CDR2 YSYEKL. The germline V and J ends were trimmed by 2 bases and 9 bases, with 20 bases remaining between them. The CDR3 sequence is 15 residues long. For the CDR3, the DNA is TGCGCCAGCAGCCAAATAGTGGGCCAAAAAAACGGGCAGTACTTC. Translating it yields CASSQIVGQKNGQYF.

The DNA for the CDR3 is TGCGCCAGCAGCTCCAGGGGCAATGAGCAGTTCTTC. Amino acids: CASSSRGNEQFF. The V and J genes are TRBV5-1 and TRBJ2-1; a possible D gene is TRBD1 (6 bases). V lost 3 bases and J 6 bases, leaving 7 bases between the germline ends. The length of the CDR3 is 12 residues. CDR1 SGHRS and CDR2 YFSETQ come from the germline V gene.

The genes are TRBV7-6 and TRBJ1-6; 9 positions match TRBD1. The J segment lost 3 bases and the V segment lost 5 bases, leaving 8 bases of the junction unmatched. The CDR3 loop spans 17 amino acids. Per the germline V gene, CDR1 is SGHVS and CDR2 is FNYEAQ. CDR3 amino acids: CASSVIPGQGYNSPLHF. The CDR3, as DNA: TGTGCCAGCAGCGTTATCCCGGGACAGGGCTATAATTCACCCCTCCACTTT.

Only one count was recorded for this clone. This chain uses TRBV18 with TRBJ1-4; 8 nucleotides line up with TRBD1. CDR1 KGHSH and CDR2 LQKENI come from the germline V gene. The V and J ends lost 3 bases and 8 bases, in that order; junction bases with no gene match: 5. This CDR3 is 14 amino acids long. CDR3 protein: CASSPDRVNEKLFF. Written as DNA, the CDR3 is TGTGCCAGCTCACCGGACAGGGTAAACGAAAAACTGTTTTTT.